This T cell receptor (beta chain) was sequenced for a study of cytomegalovirus exposure and HLA in healthy donors. Overall study context: Of all 370 or so donors who were genotyped, roughly 83% belonged to the Caucasian-associated ancestry cluster. Study outcomes and limitations: TCR beta V- and J-gene trimming was later associated with a missense DCLRE1C variant. High specificity and sensitivity for cytomegalovirus status were reported for the classifier.

Concerning this clone: As yet, its antigen is unknown.

The PCR ran on 60 Vbeta and 13 Jbeta primers. Clones were sequenced by immunoSEQ multiplex PCR, and TCRdb holds only the in-frame ones, with some missing. The sample lists about 140,000 clones; around four fifths were seen once. The germline V gene has CDR1 MNHEY and CDR2 SVGAGI. Between the trimmed V and J ends, which lost 0 bases and 4 bases, there was a span of 9 bases. CDR3 length: 14 residues. The chain combines TRBV6-5 with TRBJ2-5; D is undetermined. This clonotype originated in a man aged 25-45 years in good health and CMV-seronegative. Material for sequencing was PBMCs. CDR3: CASSYSFRVETQYF. CDR3 DNA sequence: TGTGCCAGCAGTTACTCGTTTCGTGTAGAGACCCAGTACTTC.